Sequencing of this T cell receptor (beta chain) was carried out in a study of blood T cell repertoires in COVID-19. Study-wide context: From T cells, B-cell-depleted T cells, or PBMCs came the material, which was cDNA or gDNA.

The CDR3 is made up of 13 amino acids. Germline assignment: CDR1 MNHEY and CDR2 SVGAGI. V was shortened by 0 bases and J by 4 bases, with 7 bases between the two germline ends. Authors' analysis steps: Nucleated cell counts were estimated from reference gene primer amplification. Assay: immunoSEQ multiplex PCR; the TCRdb copy retains only in-frame clones and omits some. V, J and clone size are those of that table, while D and trimming were read from the DNA. The sample lists some 42,000 clones; more than 70% were seen once. Material for sequencing was peripheral blood. The chain links TRBV6-5 to TRBJ2-7; D is uncertain. The receptor was derived from a human donor in a cohort sampled during active COVID-19. The CDR3 here is CASSYSKEYEQYF. In DNA, the CDR3 is TGTGCCAGCAGTTACTCGAAGGAGTACGAGCAGTACTTC.